These T cell receptor beta chains were read from a single sample in a study of OX40 agonist ivuxolimab in advanced cancers. Here immunoSEQ multiplex PCR was the method, and the copy in TCRdb shows in-frame clones only, minus some. The table records about 45,000 clones, roughly 82% of them present only once. Sample: CD4+ or CD8+ T cells sorted from blood, taken in a trial of the OX40 agonist ivuxolimab. These receptors all stem from an adult with an advanced solid tumor such as melanoma, head and neck, liver or kidney cancer. CDR3s include the opening cysteine and the closing phenylalanine or tryptophan. D genes are given only for firm matches. Size tells how often a clone was seen (once, few, many) or the class of an expanded clone, and some rows leave it out.

cdr3_aa	cdr3_nt	clone_size	d_call	cdr3_length	j_call	v_call
CASTGRGVRYF	TGTGCCAGCACAGGACGGGGAGTAAGGTACTTC	-	-	11	TRBJ2-7	TRBV5-8
CASWDRGTEQYF	TGTGCCAGCTGGGACAGGGGTACCGAGCAGTACTTC	-	TRBD1	12	TRBJ2-7	TRBV6-5
CSVRGGGGTDTQYF	TGCAGCGTTCGCGGGGGTGGGGGCACAGATACGCAGTATTTT	-	TRBD2	14	TRBJ2-3	TRBV29-1
CARGSGDRAKTQYF	TGTGCCAGAGGGTCCGGAGACAGGGCTAAGACCCAGTACTTC	-	TRBD1	14	TRBJ2-5	TRBV27
CASSTTGGDYNEQFF	TGTGCCAGCTCAACGACAGGGGGCGATTACAATGAGCAGTTCTTC	-	TRBD1	15	TRBJ2-1	TRBV18
CASSLPLGLQETQYF	TGTGCCAGCAGCTTACCCCTGGGACTTCAAGAGACCCAGTACTTC	-	-	15	TRBJ2-5	TRBV13
CASSVGLSYEQYF	TGTGCCAGCAGTGTGGGTCTCTCCTACGAGCAGTACTTC	-	-	13	TRBJ2-7	TRBV2
CASSQVLATSTDTQYF	TGTGCCAGCAGCCAAGTCCTAGCGACTAGCACAGATACGCAGTATTTT	-	-	16	TRBJ2-3	TRBV11-2
CASSFGPDSGELFF	TGTGCCAGCAGCTTCGGACCGGACAGCGGGGAGCTGTTTTTT	few	-	14	TRBJ2-2	TRBV7-3
CASSNPDRGQTYNEQFF	TGTGCCAGCAGCAATCCCGACAGGGGCCAAACCTACAATGAGCAGTTCTTC	-	TRBD1	17	TRBJ2-1	TRBV7-9
CASSERVQPQHF	TGTGCCAGTAGTGAGCGTGTTCAGCCCCAGCATTTT	-	-	12	TRBJ1-5	TRBV19
CASGSLRDAYEQYF	TGTGCCAGCGGCAGCCTTCGGGACGCCTACGAGCAGTACTTC	-	-	14	TRBJ2-7	TRBV25-1
CASSGGGRSTYEQYF	TGCGCCAGCAGCGGGGGAGGACGGTCTACCTACGAGCAGTACTTC	once	-	15	TRBJ2-7	TRBV5-1
CASITTRDTEAFF	TGTGCCAGCATCACGACACGGGACACTGAAGCTTTCTTT	-	-	13	TRBJ1-1	TRBV11-2
CASKTLTGELFF	TGTGCCAGCAAGACCCTCACCGGGGAGCTGTTTTTT	-	-	12	TRBJ2-2	TRBV6-5
CASSLDLSGNTIYF	TGTGCCAGCAGCTTAGACCTCTCTGGAAACACCATATATTTT	-	-	14	TRBJ1-3	TRBV7-2
CASSLAVGGKNIQYF	TGTGCCAGCAGCTTAGCTGTAGGAGGGAAAAACATTCAGTACTTC	-	-	15	TRBJ2-4	TRBV7-9
CASSQVGGQGETQYF	TGCGCCAGCAGCCAAGTCGGGGGGCAAGGCGAGACCCAGTACTTC	-	-	15	TRBJ2-5	TRBV4-1
CASSFPLKRSSYNEQFF	TGTGCCAGCAGCTTCCCCCTAAAACGGAGCTCCTACAATGAGCAGTTCTTC	-	-	17	TRBJ2-1	TRBV5-8
CAISVPASGSFDEQFF	TGTGCCATCAGTGTTCCGGCTAGCGGGAGTTTCGATGAGCAGTTCTTC	few	TRBD2	16	TRBJ2-1	TRBV10-3
CASSFSGLRGETQYF	TGCGCCAGCAGTTTTAGCGGGCTCCGGGGCGAGACCCAGTACTTC	-	TRBD2	15	TRBJ2-5	TRBV5-1
CASSSSRSYEQYF	TGTGCCAGCAGCTCCTCCCGGAGCTACGAGCAGTACTTC	medium-sized	-	13	TRBJ2-7	TRBV7-9
CASSYGAGDTQYF	TGCGCCAGCAGCTATGGGGCTGGTGATACGCAGTATTTT	-	-	13	TRBJ2-3	TRBV4-1
CASSSIQGPEAFF	TGTGCCAGCAGCTCAATACAGGGTCCTGAAGCTTTCTTT	-	-	13	TRBJ1-1	TRBV13
CASSQPGRLEAFF	TGTGCCAGCAGTCAGCCGGGACGGCTGGAAGCTTTCTTT	-	-	13	TRBJ1-1	TRBV6-5
CASSELGWDSGNSPLHF	TGTGCCAGCAGTGAATTAGGGTGGGACAGTGGAAATTCACCCCTCCACTTT	-	TRBD1	17	TRBJ1-6	TRBV2
CASTSSWDFNQPQHF	TGTGCCAGCACCTCAAGTTGGGACTTCAATCAGCCCCAGCATTTT	-	-	15	TRBJ1-5	TRBV5-5
CASSEAVPLAGVNEQFF	TGTGCCAGCAGTGAAGCAGTCCCCTTAGCGGGAGTCAATGAGCAGTTCTTC	-	TRBD2	17	TRBJ2-1	TRBV6-1
CASSNRDTYTGELFF	TGTGCCAGCAGCAACCGGGACACCTACACCGGGGAGCTGTTTTTT	-	-	15	TRBJ2-2	TRBV9
CASSQYGTENTEAFF	TGCGCCAGCAGCCAGTACGGAACGGAGAACACTGAAGCTTTCTTT	-	-	15	TRBJ1-1	TRBV4-1
CASSSRLVDEQYF	TGTGCCAGCAGCTCACGACTAGTCGACGAGCAGTACTTC	medium-sized	-	13	TRBJ2-7	TRBV11-3
CASSLDGGETQYF	TGTGCCAGCAGCTTGGACGGAGGAGAGACCCAGTACTTC	few	-	13	TRBJ2-5	TRBV5-4
CASSFTGHTEAFF	TGTGCCAGCAGCTTTACAGGGCACACTGAAGCTTTCTTT	-	-	13	TRBJ1-1	TRBV5-6
CASSSPGTSGMISYNEQFF	TGTGCCAGCAGCTCCCCCGGGACTAGCGGGATGATCTCCTACAATGAGCAGTTCTTC	-	TRBD2	19	TRBJ2-1	TRBV7-6
CASSVDGASYNEQFF	TGTGCCAGCAGCGTAGACGGGGCATCCTACAATGAGCAGTTCTTC	-	-	15	TRBJ2-1	TRBV9
CASSVGQGINYGYTF	TGTGCCAGCAGCGTAGGACAGGGGATCAACTATGGCTACACCTTC	few	TRBD1	15	TRBJ1-2	TRBV6-5
CASSTGTSGYSYNEQFF	TGTGCCAGCAGCACCGGGACTAGCGGGTACTCCTACAATGAGCAGTTCTTC	-	TRBD2	17	TRBJ2-1	TRBV11-1
CAGSQEDTGELLF	TGCGCCGGCAGCCAAGAAGACACCGGGGAGCTGCTTTTT	-	-	13	TRBJ2-2	TRBV4-1